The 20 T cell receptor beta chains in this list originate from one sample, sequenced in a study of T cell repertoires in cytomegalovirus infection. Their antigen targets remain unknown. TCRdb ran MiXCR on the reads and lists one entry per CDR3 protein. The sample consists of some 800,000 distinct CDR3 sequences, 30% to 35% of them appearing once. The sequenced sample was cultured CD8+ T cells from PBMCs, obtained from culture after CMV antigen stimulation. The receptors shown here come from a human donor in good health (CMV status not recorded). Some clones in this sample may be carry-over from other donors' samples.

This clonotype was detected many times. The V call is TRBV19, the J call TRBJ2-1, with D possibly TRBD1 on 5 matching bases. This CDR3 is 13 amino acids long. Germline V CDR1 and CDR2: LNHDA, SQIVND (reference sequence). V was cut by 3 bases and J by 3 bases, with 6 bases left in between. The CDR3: CASSMTDYNEQFF. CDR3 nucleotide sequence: TGTGCCAGTAGTATGACAGACTACAATGAGCAGTTCTTC.

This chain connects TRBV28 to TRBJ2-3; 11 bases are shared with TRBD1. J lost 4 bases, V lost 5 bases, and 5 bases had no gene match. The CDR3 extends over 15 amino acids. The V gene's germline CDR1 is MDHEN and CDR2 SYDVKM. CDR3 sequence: CASSPTDRGPDTQYF. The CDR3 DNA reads TGTGCCAGCAGTCCGACGGACAGGGGGCCAGATACGCAGTATTTT.

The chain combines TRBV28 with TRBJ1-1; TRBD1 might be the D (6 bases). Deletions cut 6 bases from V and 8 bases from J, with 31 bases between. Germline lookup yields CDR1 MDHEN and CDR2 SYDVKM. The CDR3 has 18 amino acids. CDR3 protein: CASRPLPYRAQGGLEAFF. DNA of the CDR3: TGTGCCAGCAGACCCTTACCCTACAGGGCGCAGGGAGGGCTGGAAGCTTTCTTT.

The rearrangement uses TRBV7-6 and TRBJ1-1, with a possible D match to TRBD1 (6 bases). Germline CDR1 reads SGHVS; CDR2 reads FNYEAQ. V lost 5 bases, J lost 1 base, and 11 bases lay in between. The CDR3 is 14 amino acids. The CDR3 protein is CASSGQKSNTEAFF. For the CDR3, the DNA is TGTGCCAGCAGCGGACAGAAGTCGAACACTGAAGCTTTCTTT.

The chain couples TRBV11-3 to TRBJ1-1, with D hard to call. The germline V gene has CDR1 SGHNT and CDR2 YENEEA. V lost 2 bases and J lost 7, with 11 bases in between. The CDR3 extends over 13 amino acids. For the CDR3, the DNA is TGTGCCAGCAGCTTATCACCGAATCGTGAAGCTTTCTTT. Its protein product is CASSLSPNREAFF. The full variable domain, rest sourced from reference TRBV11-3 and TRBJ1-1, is EAGVVQSPRYKIIEKKQPVAFWCNPISGHNTLYWYLQNLGQGPELLIRYENEEAVDDSQLPKDRFSAERLKGVDSTLKIQPAELGDSAVYLCASSLSPNREAFFGQGTRLTVV.

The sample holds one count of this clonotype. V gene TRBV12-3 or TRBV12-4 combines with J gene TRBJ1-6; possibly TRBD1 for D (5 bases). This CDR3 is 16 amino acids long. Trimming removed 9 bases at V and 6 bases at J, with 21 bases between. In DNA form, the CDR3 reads TGTGCCAGTAGTCTGGAGGGGCTCAGCGCTAATTCACCCCTCCACTTT. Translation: CASSLEGLSANSPLHF.

The DNA of the CDR3 is TGTGCCAGCAGCCAAGAGGACAGGACGCCTGGAAACACCATATATTTT. Protein sequence: CASSQEDRTPGNTIYF. The J gene is TRBJ1-3, the V gene TRBV3-1, with 7 bases matching TRBD1. This CDR3 has 16 residues. With 0 bases clipped from V and 2 bases from J, the junction kept 4 bases outside the gene matches. CDR1 is LGHDT, CDR2 YNNKEL, per germline (reference sequence).

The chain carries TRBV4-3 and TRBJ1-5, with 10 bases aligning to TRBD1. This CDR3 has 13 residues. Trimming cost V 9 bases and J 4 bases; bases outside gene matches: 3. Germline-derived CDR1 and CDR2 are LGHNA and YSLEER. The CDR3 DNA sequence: TGCGCCAGGCGACAGGGGGCGAATCAGCCCCAGCATTTT. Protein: CARRQGANQPQHF.

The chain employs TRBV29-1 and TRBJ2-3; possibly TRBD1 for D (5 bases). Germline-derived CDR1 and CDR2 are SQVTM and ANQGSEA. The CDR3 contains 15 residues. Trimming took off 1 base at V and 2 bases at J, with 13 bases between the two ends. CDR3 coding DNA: TGCAGCGTTGAAGGAACCCAGGGTACCACAGATACGCAGTATTTT. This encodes CSVEGTQGTTDTQYF.

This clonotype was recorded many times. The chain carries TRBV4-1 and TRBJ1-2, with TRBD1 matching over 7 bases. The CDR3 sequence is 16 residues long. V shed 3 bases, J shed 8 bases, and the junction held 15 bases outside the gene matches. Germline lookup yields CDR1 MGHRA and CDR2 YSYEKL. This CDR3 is CASSHPKETGVCGYTF. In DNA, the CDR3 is TGCGCCAGCAGCCACCCCAAGGAAACAGGGGTGTGCGGCTACACCTTC.

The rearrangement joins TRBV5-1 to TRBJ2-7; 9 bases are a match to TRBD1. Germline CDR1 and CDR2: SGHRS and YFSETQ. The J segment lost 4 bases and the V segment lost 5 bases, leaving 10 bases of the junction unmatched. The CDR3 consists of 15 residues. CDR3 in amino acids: CASRFLGQGKYEQYF. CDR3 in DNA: TGCGCCAGCAGGTTCCTGGGACAGGGAAAATACGAGCAGTACTTC.

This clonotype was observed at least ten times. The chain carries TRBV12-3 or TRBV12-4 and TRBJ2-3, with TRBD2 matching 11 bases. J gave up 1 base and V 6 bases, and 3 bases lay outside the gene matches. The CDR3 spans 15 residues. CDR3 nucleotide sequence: TGTGCCAGCAGCCCACTAGCGGGGGGCACAGATACGCAGTATTTT. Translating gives CASSPLAGGTDTQYF.

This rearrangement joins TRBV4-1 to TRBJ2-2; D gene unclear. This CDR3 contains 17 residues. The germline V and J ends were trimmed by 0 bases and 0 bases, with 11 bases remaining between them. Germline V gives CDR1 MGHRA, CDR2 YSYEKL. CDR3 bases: TGCGCCAGCAGCCAAGAACCCACTGGGGCGAACACCGGGGAGCTGTTTTTT. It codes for CASSQEPTGANTGELFF.

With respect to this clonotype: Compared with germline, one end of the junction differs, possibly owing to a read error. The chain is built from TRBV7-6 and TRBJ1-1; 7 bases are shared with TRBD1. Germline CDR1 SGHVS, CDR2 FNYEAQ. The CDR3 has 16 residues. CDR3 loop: CTSSLWEGGGETEAFF. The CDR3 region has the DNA TGTACCAGCAGCTTGTGGGAGGGAGGGGGCGAGACTGAAGCTTTCTTT.

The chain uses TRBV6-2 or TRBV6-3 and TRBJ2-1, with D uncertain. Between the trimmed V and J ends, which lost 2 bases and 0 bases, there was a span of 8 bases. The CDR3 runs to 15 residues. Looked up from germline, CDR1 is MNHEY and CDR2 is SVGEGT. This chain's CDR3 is CASSYLGISYNEQFF. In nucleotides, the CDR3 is TGTGCCAGCAGTTACCTAGGAATCTCCTACAATGAGCAGTTCTTC.

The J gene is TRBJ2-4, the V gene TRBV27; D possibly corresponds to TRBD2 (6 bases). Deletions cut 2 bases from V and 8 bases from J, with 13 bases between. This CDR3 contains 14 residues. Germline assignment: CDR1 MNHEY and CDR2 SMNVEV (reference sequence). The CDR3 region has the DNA TGTGCCAGCAGTTTAGGAGGGTCGGTGGACATTCAGTACTTC. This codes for CASSLGGSVDIQYF.

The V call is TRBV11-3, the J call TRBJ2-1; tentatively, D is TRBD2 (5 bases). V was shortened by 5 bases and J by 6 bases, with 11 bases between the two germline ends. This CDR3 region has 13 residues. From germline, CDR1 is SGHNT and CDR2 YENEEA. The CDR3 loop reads CASSLGSFNEQFF. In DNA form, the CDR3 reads TGTGCCAGCAGCCTTGGGAGTTTCAATGAGCAGTTCTTC.

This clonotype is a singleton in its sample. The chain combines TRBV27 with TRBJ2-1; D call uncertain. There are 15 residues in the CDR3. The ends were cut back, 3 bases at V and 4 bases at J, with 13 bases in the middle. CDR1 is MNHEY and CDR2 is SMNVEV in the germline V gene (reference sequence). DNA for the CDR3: TGTGCCAGCAGTTTGAGTAGCTACTTTTACAATGAGCAGTTCTTC. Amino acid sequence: CASSLSSYFYNEQFF.

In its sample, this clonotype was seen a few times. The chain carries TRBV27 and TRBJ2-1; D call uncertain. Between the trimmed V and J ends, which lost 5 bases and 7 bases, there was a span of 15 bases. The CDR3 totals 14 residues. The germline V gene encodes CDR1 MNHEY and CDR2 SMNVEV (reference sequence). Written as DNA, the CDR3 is TGTGCCAGCAGTCCAACAACTGCAGGTAATGAGCAGTTCTTC. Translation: CASSPTTAGNEQFF.

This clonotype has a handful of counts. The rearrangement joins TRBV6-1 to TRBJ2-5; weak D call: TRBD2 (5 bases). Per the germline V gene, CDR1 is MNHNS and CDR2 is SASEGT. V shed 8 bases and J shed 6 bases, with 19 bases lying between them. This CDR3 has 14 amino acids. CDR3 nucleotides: TGTGCCAGCCCCCCCCGGGGATCCGGAAAGACCCAGTACTTC. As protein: CASPPRGSGKTQYF.